The rows below give T cell receptor beta chains drawn from one sample of a study of Graves' ophthalmopathy and Graves' hyperthyroidism. TCRdb processed the multiplex PCR reads anew with MiXCR; each CDR3 protein has one entry. The sample records 740,000 or so distinct CDR3 sequences, around 40% being singletons. The specimen was peripheral blood. Receptor source: an adult man with Graves' ophthalmopathy. CDR3s include the opening cysteine and the closing phenylalanine or tryptophan.

cdr3_length v_call cdr3_aa
16 TRBV7-9 CASSLAAGTGIEKLFF
12 TRBV2 CASSPQAYEQYF
14 TRBV20-1 CSATEVAGGGGYTF
16 TRBV7-9 CASSYSGEGNTGELLF
14 TRBV12-3/TRBV12-4 CASTEGKIQETQYF
12 TRBV18 CASSPDEGTQYF
15 TRBV7-9 CASSLVAFGLGEQYF
18 TRBV7-6 CASSFRLAGGQNTGELFF
12 TRBV29-1 CSVGQTSYEQYF
14 TRBV9 CASSAEGGSETQYF
14 TRBV7-3 CASSKGAANTEAFF
14 TRBV19 CASSQEQGLTEAFF
15 TRBV15 CATSRDGQGNQPQHF
14 TRBV19 CASRNSGGEETQYF
14 TRBV10-2 CASSLAGGQSEQYF
13 TRBV24-1 CATSDKGRQPQHF
13 TRBV19 CASSVQEKNGYTF
15 TRBV15 CATSIRSQGLETQYF
13 TRBV10-3 CASAGFRSYEQYF
14 TRBV10-3 CAISGDTRTYEQYF
14 TRBV20-1 CSAFRTSGRNEQYF
17 TRBV12-3/TRBV12-4 CASSQASRGHPYTEAFF
14 TRBV2 CASSGEVASEKLFF
16 TRBV7-9 CASSQDSFPGATEAFF
15 TRBV9 CASSETGGLKDGYTF
14 TRBV7-9 CASSSPGQRYEQYF
16 TRBV7-9 CASSPHQGASGEKLFF
15 TRBV2 CASTEGGTGGYEQYF
14 TRBV10-3 CASSRGSSGNTIYF
17 TRBV7-9 CASSQDLVRGTAYGYTF
12 TRBV29-1 CSVATRGTEAFF